What follows describes a single T cell receptor beta chain. Its antigen is still unknown. PCR employed 60 Vbeta and 13 Jbeta primers. Libraries were prepared by immunoSEQ multiplex PCR; TCRdb keeps only in-frame clonotypes and omits some of them. Found here are 130,000 or so clones, 60% to 80% of them singletons; the top ten hold 0.75% to 0.95%. This CDR3 contains 14 residues. CDR1 is SQVTM, CDR2 ANQGSEA, per germline. The V and J ends lost 6 bases and 0 bases respectively, with 9 bases between them. This sample was included in a study of cytomegalovirus exposure and HLA in healthy donors. Findings and limits, study-wide: Highly shared variants forming one cluster were likely a sequencing artifact. The presence/absence work took it that sequencing depth was about the same across donors.

The chain uses TRBV29-1 and TRBJ2-6; tentative D call: TRBD1 (6 bases). This clonotype originated in a woman aged 55-69 years in good health and CMV-seronegative. Sequencing input: PBMCs. The CDR3 loop is CSVIGGSGANVLTF. The DNA of the CDR3 is TGCAGCGTCATAGGGGGCTCTGGGGCCAACGTCCTGACTTTC.